A selection of T cell receptor beta chains follows, all from one sample in a study of T cells expressing NK-cell markers. From the 5' RACE reads, TCRdb lists one entry per CDR3 protein and no DNA. The repertoire shows about 180,000 distinct CDR3 sequences; the top ten hold roughly 18%. The sequenced sample consisted of blood T cells: a sorted CD56 or NKG2C T cell subset, CD4+ or CD8+ T cells, or bulk PBMC T cells (not recorded which). The receptors here all came from a woman aged 18 to 75 in good health. CDR3s include the opening cysteine and the closing phenylalanine or tryptophan. The order of the fields is CDR3 protein, V gene, J gene, clone size. Rows give clone size only sometimes, using once, few, many, or a class for an expanded clone.

CASSLSGSVGTQYF,TRBV5-1,TRBJ2-3,.
CARTPGRHGTQYF,TRBV5-1,TRBJ2-3,.
CASSVRTVQGSGTEAFF,TRBV7-9,TRBJ1-1,.
CASSRGTEVFLAKNIQYF,TRBV4-1,TRBJ2-4,medium-sized
CASSSSSWGHEQYF,TRBV7-8,TRBJ2-7,.
CASSSGTGDSGELFF,TRBV18,TRBJ2-2,.
CASSPFMWNTEAFF,TRBV7-2,TRBJ1-1,.
CASSFSGSEQYF,TRBV12-3/TRBV12-4,TRBJ2-7,.
CASSQGPDSGYYEQYF,TRBV3-1,TRBJ2-7,.
CSAIPYGEAFF,TRBV20-1,TRBJ1-1,.
CASSLVSASGNQETQYF,TRBV5-1,TRBJ2-5,.
CASGTEFYGYTF,TRBV19,TRBJ1-2,.
CASSQDLGRAGTEAFF,TRBV4-1,TRBJ1-1,.
CSVEGLTYEQYF,TRBV29-1,TRBJ2-7,.
CASSVTGTAGANVLTF,TRBV7-9,TRBJ2-6,.
CASSLVYGAGGPNEQFF,TRBV28,TRBJ2-1,.
CASSPGQGGLEYNEQFF,TRBV5-1,TRBJ2-1,.
CASSLDANSPLHF,TRBV7-9,TRBJ1-6,.
CASSLDREYGYTF,TRBV7-2,TRBJ1-2,.
CASSLVWGTQTGNTEAFF,TRBV11-1,TRBJ1-1,.
CASSYLWGQGSHEQYF,TRBV12-3/TRBV12-4,TRBJ2-7,.
CASSADTGSDEQFF,TRBV7-9,TRBJ2-1,.
CASTLGQGQETQYF,TRBV6-5,TRBJ2-5,.
CSARVKTSLPTTDTQYF,TRBV20-1,TRBJ2-3,.
CASSTLRDRATDTQYF,TRBV5-4,TRBJ2-3,.
CATSRSRDRVREQYF,TRBV15,TRBJ2-7,.
CASSQDGGLEYF,TRBV4-1,TRBJ2-7,.
CASTKASSSGNTIYF,TRBV12-3/TRBV12-4,TRBJ1-3,.
CASSPGQGALSNYGYTF,TRBV5-1,TRBJ1-2,.
CASSPRTSGGYQRETQYF,TRBV11-1,TRBJ2-5,.
CSVVGLFTDTQYF,TRBV29-1,TRBJ2-3,.
CASRETEIYGYTF,TRBV2,TRBJ1-2,.
CSARETGGNYGYTF,TRBV20-1,TRBJ1-2,.
CSASISGTYEQYF,TRBV20-1,TRBJ2-7,.
CASSEGGFEAFF,TRBV25-1,TRBJ1-1,.
CSAKTQGRNSPLHF,TRBV20-1,TRBJ1-6,.
CATFKVVAPANYGYTF,TRBV24-1,TRBJ1-2,.
CASSLRGSSGDTQYF,TRBV7-3,TRBJ2-3,.